This TCR beta chain was recovered during a study of CD8+CD57+ T cells in acquired aplastic anemia. In the study overall: The study obtained an average of around 3.4 ug of DNA from sorted CD4+ and CD8+ cells. Study-level results: Common to patients and controls were about 31 CD8+ CDR3 sequences.

All patients picked for sequencing had shown, by flow cytometry, an expansion of CD8+CD57+ cells. Deletions cut 3 bases from V and 0 bases from J, with 8 bases between. This CDR3 has 14 residues. Germline V gene lookup returns CDR1 SGHVS and CDR2 FNYEAQ. Profiling that covered TCR beta VDJ and CDR3 relied on genomic DNA as its template. Each CDR3 protein is one row after TCRdb ran MiXCR on the reads. This repertoire shows some 180,000 distinct CDR3 sequences, 50% to 65% found once; its top ten account for about two fifths. This clonotype was seen repeatedly, ten times or more. Its specificity is not known.

The receptor's source is a human donor with aplastic anemia. The J gene is TRBJ1-1, the V gene TRBV7-6; D remains unclear. Sequenced sample: sorted CD4+, CD8+, or CD8+CD57+ T cells (not recorded which) from PBMCs. For the CDR3, the DNA is TGTGCCAGCAGCTTCGGTAACTTGAACACTGAAGCTTTCTTT. It is translated as CASSFGNLNTEAFF. The complete variable domain, with remaining parts taken from reference TRBV7-6 and TRBJ1-1, reads GAGVSQSPRYKVTKRGQDVALRCDPISGHVSLYWYRQALGQGPEFLTYFNYEAQQDKSGLPNDRFSAERPEGSISTLTIQRTEQRDSAMYRCASSFGNLNTEAFFGQGTRLTVV.